These 19 T cell receptor beta chains were sequenced from one sample in a study of technical replicates of blood from a few donors. The data were produced by immunoSEQ multiplex PCR, yet TCRdb's version contains in-frame clones alone and is incomplete. This sample yields 60,000 to 90,000 clones, of which 95% to 98% are seen a single time; roughly 0.3% belongs to the top ten. The sequencing input was T cells isolated from PBMCs. These receptors were collected from a human donor in good health.

The rearrangement uses TRBV28 and TRBJ1-4; D is unresolved. The CDR3 consists of 15 residues. The germline V and J ends were trimmed by 4 bases and 6 bases, with 15 bases remaining between them. Germline V gene lookup returns CDR1 MDHEN and CDR2 SYDVKM. CDR3 sequence reads: CASSSPGLRHEKLFF. The CDR3 region has the DNA TGTGCCAGCAGTTCCCCAGGACTAAGGCATGAAAAACTGTTTTTT.

The chain employs TRBV19 and TRBJ2-3, with 11 bases fitting TRBD1. Trimming took 4 bases from V and 5 from J; bases not matched to a gene: 8. From germline, CDR1 is LNHDA and CDR2 SQIVND (reference sequence). This CDR3 has 16 residues. CDR3 residues: CASSTTGQGAQDTQYF. The CDR3, as DNA: TGTGCCAGTAGTACCACCGGACAGGGGGCGCAAGATACGCAGTATTTT.

The rearrangement uses TRBV7-9 and TRBJ2-5, with D possibly TRBD1 on 5 matching bases. Germline V gene lookup returns CDR1 SEHNR and CDR2 FQNEAQ (reference sequence). Trimming removed 5 bases from V and 1 base from J, with 11 bases in between. This CDR3 contains 14 residues. The CDR3 region has the DNA TGTGCCAGCAGCCTTACAGGTTCCCAAGAGACCCAGTACTTC. It translates to CASSLTGSQETQYF.

The genes are TRBV19 and TRBJ1-1; D gene ambiguous. Between the trimmed V and J ends, which lost 3 bases and 2 bases, there was a span of 13 bases. The CDR3 spans 15 residues. Germline V gene lookup returns CDR1 LNHDA and CDR2 SQIVND (reference sequence). CDR3 nucleotide sequence: TGTGCCAGTAGTATCGGGTCGGCGTTTAACACTGAAGCTTTCTTT. Protein: CASSIGSAFNTEAFF. The whole variable domain, remainder taken from reference TRBV19 and TRBJ1-1, is DGGITQSPKYLFRKEGQNVTLSCEQNLNHDAMYWYRQDPGQGLRLIYYSQIVNDFQKGDIAEGYSVSREKKESFPLTVTSAQKNPTAFYLCASSIGSAFNTEAFFGQGTRLTVV.

The chain employs TRBV4-1 and TRBJ2-5; the match to TRBD2 covers 9 bases. The junction had 7 bases not matched to a gene; V was cut back by 4 bases and J by 4 bases. The CDR3 totals 15 residues. The germline gives CDR1 MGHRA, CDR2 YSYEKL. The CDR3 loop is CASSRNSGSGETQYF. DNA for the CDR3: TGCGCCAGCAGCCGCAATAGCGGGAGCGGAGAGACCCAGTACTTC.

The chain has TRBV7-8 and TRBJ1-1, with D perhaps matching TRBD1 (6 bases). Germline CDR1 is SGHVS and CDR2 is FQNEAQ. V lost 1 base and J 10 bases, leaving 10 bases between the germline ends. The CDR3 consists of 12 residues. The DNA of the CDR3 is TGTGCCAGCAGCTTAGACAGGGAAGCAGCTTTCTTT. Translation: CASSLDREAAFF.

In this sample, this clone turned up once. The chain uses TRBV9 and TRBJ2-7; 7 positions agree with TRBD2. This CDR3 spans 13 amino acids. Germline assignment: CDR1 SGDLS and CDR2 YYNGEE. J gave up 2 bases and V 4 bases, and 3 bases lay outside the gene matches. The CDR3 region is CASSSGLAYEQYF. The CDR3 DNA reads as TGTGCCAGCAGCTCAGGACTAGCCTACGAGCAGTACTTC.

The chain couples TRBV27 to TRBJ1-4; D is possibly TRBD1 (5 bases). Trimming shortened V by 8 bases and J by 8 bases, and 21 bases separated the two germline ends. Germline V gives CDR1 MNHEY, CDR2 SMNVEV (reference sequence). The CDR3 runs to 15 residues. Here the CDR3 reads CASSSGVRGYEKLFF. The CDR3 nucleotides are TGTGCCAGCTCCTCTGGGGTAAGGGGCTACGAAAAACTGTTTTTT.

The genes are TRBV9 and TRBJ2-5; 11 bases agree with TRBD2. The CDR3 totals 14 residues. Trimming removed 5 bases from V and 5 bases from J; junction bases left unmatched: 5. From germline, CDR1 is SGDLS and CDR2 YYNGEE. CDR3 residues: CASSSSGRIETQYF. The CDR3 DNA reads as TGTGCCAGCAGTTCTAGCGGGAGGATCGAGACCCAGTACTTC.

V gene TRBV13 combines with J gene TRBJ1-1; D unresolved. Germline loops: CDR1 PRHDT, CDR2 FYEKMQ (reference sequence). Trimming cost V 5 bases and J 2 bases, with 12 bases left between them. The CDR3 runs 14 residues. This CDR3 reads CASSLYAGNTEAFF. As DNA, the CDR3 is TGTGCCAGCAGCCTATACGCGGGTAACACTGAAGCTTTCTTT.

The V gene is TRBV25-1, the J gene TRBJ2-3; the D is unclear. The germline V gene has CDR1 MGHDK and CDR2 SYGVNS. The CDR3 contains 15 residues. V was cut by 4 bases and J by 3 bases, with 14 bases left in between. The DNA of the CDR3 is TGTGCCAGCAGTGGATGGTCCGGAGAGACAGATACGCAGTATTTT. Amino acid sequence: CASSGWSGETDTQYF.

This clone has only one observation. The chain joins TRBV30 to TRBJ2-3; maybe TRBD2 (6 bases). The CDR3 spans 13 residues. V gave up 7 bases and J gave up 4 bases, with 15 bases separating them. Per the germline V gene, CDR1 is GTSNPN and CDR2 is SVGIG (reference sequence). CDR3: CASGLFFADTQYF. In DNA, the CDR3 is TGTGCCTCCGGACTATTTTTTGCAGATACGCAGTATTTT.

The V gene is TRBV27, the J gene TRBJ2-7; TRBD2 aligns across 11 bases. Germline values: CDR1 MNHEY, CDR2 SMNVEV (reference sequence). Unmatched junction bases numbered 5, after V lost 2 bases and J lost 2 bases. The CDR3 is 16 residues long. CDR3 region: CASSLRASGGTYEQYF. Here the CDR3 DNA reads TGTGCCAGCAGTTTACGGGCTAGCGGGGGGACCTACGAGCAGTACTTC.

The chain uses TRBV4-1 and TRBJ2-2; D may be TRBD2 (5 bases). This CDR3 region has 16 residues. The germline V gene has CDR1 MGHRA and CDR2 YSYEKL. V lost 5 bases to trimming and J lost 1 base, with 14 bases between them. The CDR3, as DNA: TGCGCCAGCAGCGCCCTGAGCGGTCTGAACACCGGGGAGCTGTTTTTT. Residues: CASSALSGLNTGELFF.

Notes on this clone: This same CDR3 is encoded by further DNA sequences in the sample. The chain links TRBV5-1 to TRBJ1-5; TRBD1 is a possible D gene (5 bases). There are 15 residues in the CDR3. The ends were cut back, 4 bases at V and 3 bases at J, with 14 bases in the middle. The germline gives CDR1 SGHRS, CDR2 YFSETQ. The chain's CDR3 is CASSQTGNFNQPQHF. The CDR3 DNA reads as TGCGCCAGCAGCCAAACAGGTAACTTCAATCAGCCCCAGCATTTT.

In nucleotides, the CDR3 is TGTGCCACCAGCAGGAGCCGGTGGGAGGGCCTGTCTGCCGGGGAGCTGTTTTTT. Translating it yields CATSRSRWEGLSAGELFF. The chain links TRBV15 to TRBJ2-2; 7 bases line up with TRBD2. V trimming: 3 bases; J trimming: 6 bases; junction bases outside the gene matches: 16. Germline loops: CDR1 LNHNV, CDR2 YYDKDF (reference sequence). The CDR3 is 18 amino acids.

The J gene is TRBJ2-3, the V gene TRBV4-3, with D perhaps TRBD2 (6 bases). The V end was cut by 1 base, the J end by 0 bases, with 14 bases between. The CDR3 has 17 residues. Germline lookup yields CDR1 LGHNA and CDR2 YSLEER. The chain's CDR3 is CASSQAGVGSSTDTQYF. The CDR3 DNA sequence: TGCGCCAGCAGCCAAGCGGGGGTAGGTTCTAGCACAGATACGCAGTATTTT.

The V call is TRBV5-6, the J call TRBJ2-1, with 7 nucleotides matching TRBD1. Germline CDR1 is SGHDT and CDR2 is YYEEEE. The V segment lost 0 bases and the J segment 4 bases; nucleotides outside the gene matches: 1. This CDR3 spans 14 amino acids. The CDR3 coding sequence is TGTGCCAGCAGCTTGGGACAGGGATACAATGAGCAGTTCTTC. Residues: CASSLGQGYNEQFF.

The chain carries TRBV11-2 and TRBJ2-7, with a weak D call TRBD1 (6 bases). Germline V gives CDR1 SGHAT, CDR2 FQNNGV. Trimming took off 4 bases at V and 11 bases at J, with 15 bases between the two ends. The CDR3 spans 12 residues. The DNA for the CDR3 is TGTGCCAGCAGCTGGGCGCAGGGGATGGAGTACTTC. Translating it yields CASSWAQGMEYF. Full variable domain (outside the CDR3, taken from reference TRBV11-2 and TRBJ2-7): EAGVAQSPRYKIIEKRQSVAFWCNPISGHATLYWYQQILGQGPKLLIQFQNNGVVDDSQLPKDRFSAERLKGVDSTLKIQPAKLEDSAVYLCASSWAQGMEYFGPGTRLTVT.